The 9 T cell receptor beta chains below were found in one sample sequenced in a study of OX40 agonist ivuxolimab in advanced cancers. Data came from immunoSEQ multiplex PCR; TCRdb stores just in-frame clones and leaves some out. This sample has some 52,000 clones, with around 94% found just once. Source: CD4+ or CD8+ T cells sorted from blood, taken in a trial of the OX40 agonist ivuxolimab. Source of these receptors: an adult with an advanced solid tumor such as melanoma, head and neck, liver or kidney cancer.

The sample holds one count of this clone. The chain employs TRBV5-1 and TRBJ2-7; 12 nucleotides align to TRBD2. Germline CDR1 reads SGHRS; CDR2 reads YFSETQ. The ends lost 4 bases at V and 2 bases at J; junction bases unmatched: 10. There are 17 residues in the CDR3. Here the CDR3 DNA reads TGCGCCAGCAGCCTTGGACTAGCGGGGCCAGTTCCCTACGAGCAGTACTTC. This encodes CASSLGLAGPVPYEQYF.

Written as DNA, the CDR3 is TGTGCCAGCAGTTATAGGCTATTCTACGAGCAGTACTTC. It encodes CASSYRLFYEQYF. The rearrangement links TRBV6-6 to TRBJ2-7, with unresolved D. CDR3 length: 13 residues. Germline V lookup: CDR1 MNHNY, CDR2 SVGAGI (reference sequence). V lost 3 bases and J lost 3, with 9 bases in between.

The rearrangement uses TRBV11-2 and TRBJ2-7; D remains ambiguous. The CDR3 extends over 13 amino acids. The germline V gene encodes CDR1 SGHAT and CDR2 FQNNGV. V was clipped by 6 bases and J by 0 bases, with 9 bases between them. CDR3 nucleotides: TGTGCCAGCAGGGGCCCTCTCTCCTACGAGCAGTACTTC. Its translation is CASRGPLSYEQYF.

V and J are TRBV11-2 and TRBJ1-4, with D perhaps TRBD1 (6 bases). The CDR3 contains 15 residues. Germline CDR1 is SGHAT and CDR2 is FQNNGV. Trimming shortened V by 0 bases and J by 6 bases, and 11 bases separated the two germline ends. CDR3 protein: CASSLEQGWDEKLFF. CDR3 coding DNA: TGTGCCAGCAGCTTAGAACAGGGATGGGATGAAAAACTGTTTTTT.

The chain is built from TRBV6-1 and TRBJ2-7, with D possibly TRBD1 on 6 matching bases. V shed 4 bases and J shed 0 bases, with 16 bases lying between them. Germline assignment: CDR1 MNHNS and CDR2 SASEGT. The CDR3 sequence is 16 residues long. The CDR3 region has the DNA TGTGCCAGCAGTGCAGGTAGACAGGAGCTCTCCTACGAGCAGTACTTC. Translated: CASSAGRQELSYEQYF.

V usage is TRBV7-8 and J usage is TRBJ1-5; 10 bases are a match to TRBD1. The CDR3 has 16 amino acids. Germline CDR1 and CDR2: SGHVS and FQNEAQ. The J segment lost 7 bases and the V segment lost 4 bases, leaving 10 bases of the junction unmatched. CDR3 residues: CASSSDGTGALQPQHF. The CDR3 DNA reads as TGTGCCAGCAGCTCAGATGGGACAGGGGCCCTCCAGCCCCAGCATTTT.

V and J are TRBV13 and TRBJ2-2; D may be TRBD2 (6 bases). This CDR3 comprises 15 residues. Trimming took 4 bases from V and 5 from J, leaving 14 bases between them. Germline V gene lookup returns CDR1 PRHDT and CDR2 FYEKMQ (reference sequence). The CDR3 DNA sequence: TGTGCCAGCAGCTCGGAGGGCCTCGGGACCGGGGAGCTGTTTTTT. Encoded protein: CASSSEGLGTGELFF.

In this sample, this clone turned up a few times. The V call is TRBV28, the J call TRBJ1-2; 11 bases fit TRBD1. The germline V gene encodes CDR1 MDHEN and CDR2 SYDVKM. V lost 8 bases, J lost 3 bases, and 2 bases stayed unmatched. The CDR3 runs 13 residues. CDR3 sequence reads: CASGDRGDYGYTF. DNA for the CDR3: TGTGCCAGCGGGGACAGGGGGGACTATGGCTACACCTTC.

The gene calls are TRBV7-9 and TRBJ2-5; D possibly corresponds to TRBD2 (6 bases). This CDR3 spans 15 amino acids. From germline, CDR1 is SEHNR and CDR2 FQNEAQ (reference sequence). The ends were cut back, 2 bases at V and 5 bases at J, with 15 bases in the middle. CDR3 nucleotide sequence: TGTGCCAGCAGCTTATTGACTGGGGGGTGGGAGACCCAGTACTTC. Residues: CASSLLTGGWETQYF.